This TCR beta chain derives from a study of T cell changes during pregnancy in multiple sclerosis. Libraries were prepared by immunoSEQ multiplex PCR; TCRdb keeps only in-frame clonotypes and omits some of them. The sample has some 99,000 clones; approximately 93% are singletons. Trimming shortened V by 4 bases and J by 0 bases, and 12 bases separated the two germline ends. The CDR3 is made up of 15 amino acids. Germline CDR1 and CDR2: MRHNA and SNTAGT. The sequence was collected from a female donor with multiple sclerosis, enrolled in a pregnancy study. V gene TRBV6-4 combines with J gene TRBJ1-1; tentative D call: TRBD1 (6 bases). This sample comprised peripheral blood, obtained after pregnancy. The CDR3 nucleotides read TGTGCCAGCAGTGTTGAGGGGGGGGTGAACACTGAAGCTTTCTTT. Its protein is CASSVEGGVNTEAFF.